This entry concerns a single TCR beta chain. Its specificity is not known. The data originate from a study of human T cells and chemical hapten exposure. Study observations and caveats: Those TCRs sitting above 1 in 1000 frequency stayed the same with DPC sensitization.

Library preparation tagged each individual cDNA molecule with a unique molecular identifier. TCRdb called the RACE reads again in MiXCR, with one record for every CDR3 protein. The table lists fewer than 85,000 distinct CDR3 sequences, about 9% of them singletons. Trimming cost V 1 base and J 4 bases; bases outside gene matches: 5. Germline CDR1 is SGHVS and CDR2 is FNYEAQ. The CDR3 has 15 amino acids. Time point described: healthy volunteer bleed at 6 weeks. Whole blood, unfractionated, served as the material for total RNA extraction. Sequencing was done on a sample of whole blood. This TCR was sampled from a male donor in good health. Some clones in this sample may be carry-over from other donors' samples. The chain combines TRBV7-6 with TRBJ1-1; 8 nucleotides line up with TRBD1. The CDR3 nucleotides are TGTGCCAGCAGCTTAGGGACAGGGACTCCCACTGAAGCTTTCTTT. Its translation is CASSLGTGTPTEAFF.